This is a list of T cell receptor beta chains from one sample in a study of blood T cell repertoires in COVID-19. Libraries were prepared by immunoSEQ multiplex PCR; TCRdb keeps only in-frame clonotypes and omits some of them. The data show about 350,000 clones, about 88% seen once. The sample consisted of PBMCs or T cells enriched from blood (not recorded which). The origin of the receptors is a woman in her 30s who had been exposed to COVID-19. Each CDR3 is given with its conserved first and last residue.

j_gene: TRBJ2-1; v_gene: TRBV7-9; CDR3aa: CASRLDRGSEQFF
j_gene: TRBJ2-7; v_gene: TRBV5-1; CDR3aa: CASSLAAGTSGQIGYF
j_gene: TRBJ1-2; v_gene: TRBV6-5; CDR3aa: CASSLGQGLNYGYTF
j_gene: TRBJ2-3; v_gene: TRBV28; CDR3aa: CASSSSGRAGDTQYF
j_gene: TRBJ2-7; v_gene: TRBV4-2; CDR3aa: CASSQDVAGGPYEQYF
j_gene: TRBJ2-3; v_gene: TRBV6-5; CDR3aa: CASQRADLTDTQYF
j_gene: TRBJ1-5; v_gene: TRBV19; CDR3aa: CASSTRQGFGNQPQHF
j_gene: TRBJ2-7; v_gene: TRBV15; CDR3aa: CATSRGGDRDEQYF
j_gene: TRBJ2-5; v_gene: TRBV12-3/TRBV12-4; CDR3aa: CASSFGTAEGQYF
j_gene: TRBJ1-3; v_gene: TRBV20-1; CDR3aa: CSGGLGNTIYF
j_gene: TRBJ2-1; v_gene: TRBV5-4; CDR3aa: CASSYQGWQFF
j_gene: TRBJ2-7; v_gene: TRBV11-2; CDR3aa: CASSSLTSGTPYEQYF
j_gene: TRBJ2-1; v_gene: TRBV18; CDR3aa: CASSPPGLAGGLDEQFF
j_gene: TRBJ2-7; v_gene: TRBV27; CDR3aa: CASSPLSSGSSYEQYF